This T cell receptor beta chain emerged from a study of blood T cell repertoires in COVID-19 (dated by TCRdb to 2020 to 2022). At the level of the whole study: Samples covering the acute and convalescent phases of COVID-19 were provided by collaborators in the United States, Italy and Spain. The material from the prospective study consisted of cDNA or gDNA derived from T cells, B-cell-depleted T cells, or PBMCs. Subjects who had been exposed to COVID-19, were actively infected with it, or had recovered from it provided the deeply sampled blood TCRbeta repertoires that made up the dataset. The repertoires were released in a freely available public database intended as a resource for research on the immune response to SARS-CoV-2. The samples were drawn from two sources: the first 160 participants of the ongoing ImmuneRACE study, and 950 to 1,500 subjects contributed by 6 global collaborators. A de-identified subject ID, COVID-19 status, age in years and sex were almost always included in the sample metadata. Where HLA class I and class II types were available, the types were taken from metadata supplied by the sample provider, not from assay-based typing.

Collaborating institutions collected whole blood in K2EDTA tubes following their own protocols. For TCRbeta analysis, collaborator samples were shipped as frozen whole blood, as isolated PBMCs, or as DNA extracted from either sample type. Turning to this clone: The target of this receptor is not known. No much larger clonotype is one base removed from it; base qualities were not supplied.

TCRbeta CDR3 regions were amplified from genomic DNA using the immunoSEQ Assay, a bias-controlled multiplex PCR. In the authors' own workflow: The number of nucleated cells in each sample was estimated by amplification of reference gene primers within the assay. To quantify the absolute abundance of each unique TCRbeta CDR3 rearrangement, sequence reads were collapsed and filtered. For each sample, productive Simpson clonality was calculated by taking the square root of Simpson's diversity index across productive rearrangements. In TCRdb, the immuneACCESS table is reduced to in-frame sequences with V and J assigned. These tables do not hold every clone; where another copy was compared, an unresolved V gene accounts for under half, and the others remain unexplained. V, J and clone size are those of that table, while D and trimming were read from the DNA. This sample is represented by about 140,000 clones; 76% of them were singletons. Approximately 4.5% of the sample rests with the top ten.

CDR1 and CDR2 (PRHDT, FYEKMQ) derive from the germline V gene (reference sequence). Counted from cysteine to phenylalanine, this CDR3 has 16 amino acids. The kept DNA is CDR3 alone, 48 bases in frame from the first base. The germline ends are 13 bases apart after V is trimmed by 0 bases and J by 1 base. What the research found in general, with its limitations: How much clinical and demographic metadata was included differed by source and by participant, and the metadata was provided uncurated.

The chain couples TRBV13 to TRBJ2-7, with a weak D call of TRBD2 (6 bases match). Sequencing was carried out using peripheral blood. The sequence derives from a woman aged 80 or over with active or convalescent COVID-19. The DNA sequence is given as TGTGCCAGCAGCTTAGGCGATGTACTAGCATCCTACGAGCAGTACTTC. The encoded protein is CASSLGDVLASYEQYF.